These 11 T cell receptor beta chains were all obtained from the same sample, sequenced in a study of PD-1 blockade in classical Hodgkin lymphoma. Exposure to brentuximab vedotin varied, and each patient had relapsed following autologous stem cell transplantation. The data were produced by immunoSEQ multiplex PCR, yet TCRdb's version contains in-frame clones alone and is incomplete. The sample yields just under 100,000 clones, roughly 83% seen once. Sequenced material: peripheral blood mononuclear cells (PBMCs), taken at baseline. Receptors originate from a human donor with classical Hodgkin lymphoma.

The rearrangement joins TRBV11-3 to TRBJ1-1; tentative D call: TRBD1 (6 bases). The germline V gene encodes CDR1 SGHNT and CDR2 YENEEA. The CDR3 is made up of 12 amino acids. Trimming took off 4 bases at V and 7 bases at J, with 10 bases between the two ends. As DNA, the CDR3 is TGTGCCAGCAGCTCCGGACAGCGTGAAGCTTTCTTT. It yields the protein CASSSGQREAFF.

The V and J genes are TRBV6-4 and TRBJ1-3; 8 bases are a match to TRBD1. The CDR3 runs 15 residues. Trimming removed 5 bases from V and 4 bases from J; junction bases left unmatched: 7. Per germline, CDR1 MRHNA and CDR2 SNTAGT. The CDR3: CASSRTRGQGNTIYF. CDR3 DNA sequence: TGTGCCAGCAGTCGGACCAGGGGGCAGGGAAACACCATATATTTT.

This rearrangement joins TRBV7-2 to TRBJ2-7, with a possible D match to TRBD2 (5 bases). The CDR3 covers 15 residues. Germline V gives CDR1 SGHTA, CDR2 FQGNSA. The ends were cut back, 5 bases at V and 0 bases at J, with 14 bases in the middle. The CDR3 nucleotides are TGTGCCAGCAGCCCTCGGGGTTTCAGCTCCTACGAGCAGTACTTC. It specifies CASSPRGFSSYEQYF.

The chain couples TRBV28 to TRBJ2-7; a weak D match, TRBD2 (6 bases). The germline V gene has CDR1 MDHEN and CDR2 SYDVKM. The CDR3 runs to 16 residues. Trimming stripped 4 bases from V and 3 bases from J, with 19 bases between. In nucleotides, the CDR3 is TGTGCCAGCAGTTCAACTCGAGTAGCGGTGTTCTACGAGCAGTACTTC. Translating gives CASSSTRVAVFYEQYF.

The chain links TRBV15 to TRBJ2-2; the D gene is possibly TRBD1 (5 bases). The CDR3 has 15 amino acids. V was pared by 1 base and J by 0 bases, with 6 bases between. Germline V gives CDR1 LNHNV, CDR2 YYDKDF (reference sequence). The chain's CDR3 is CATSRVRANTGELFF. The CDR3 DNA is TGTGCCACCAGCAGAGTCAGGGCGAACACCGGGGAGCTGTTTTTT.

The gene calls are TRBV2 and TRBJ2-7; the D gene is possibly TRBD2 (6 bases). Germline V gene data show CDR1 as SNHLY and CDR2 as FYNNEI. This CDR3 comprises 17 residues. V was trimmed by 10 bases and J by 0 bases, leaving 25 bases between them. This chain's CDR3 is CATRTTHSYRSSYEQYF. The CDR3 DNA follows: TGTGCCACCCGGACTACCCACAGTTACCGGAGCTCCTACGAGCAGTACTTC.

Turning to this clone: Other DNA sequences in this sample translate to the same CDR3. The V gene is TRBV4-2, the J gene TRBJ1-1; D call uncertain. V gave up 0 bases and J gave up 3 bases, with 5 bases separating them. This CDR3 is 13 amino acids long. Germline CDR1 LGHNA, CDR2 YNFKEQ. The CDR3 region has the DNA TGTGCCAGCAGCCAAGACAGAGACACTGAAGCTTTCTTT. This translates into CASSQDRDTEAFF.

This rearrangement joins TRBV27 to TRBJ2-3; D is ambiguous. Germline V CDR1 and CDR2: MNHEY, SMNVEV (reference sequence). The CDR3 is made up of 16 amino acids. Trimming took off 5 bases at V and 2 bases at J, with 17 bases between the two ends. The CDR3 loop reads CASSLSPHLDTDTQYF. The CDR3 DNA reads TGTGCCAGCAGTCTCAGTCCCCACCTAGACACAGATACGCAGTATTTT.

This chain connects TRBV9 to TRBJ2-1; 8 bases fit TRBD2. This CDR3 contains 15 residues. Germline loops: CDR1 SGDLS, CDR2 YYNGEE. Trimming cost V 6 bases and J 0 bases; bases outside gene matches: 5. The CDR3: CASTRAGGSYNEQFF. The CDR3 coding sequence is TGTGCCAGCACCCGGGCGGGAGGCTCCTACAATGAGCAGTTCTTC.

This sequence joins TRBV5-6 and TRBJ1-5; D gene unclear. CDR3 length: 14 amino acids. Trimming stripped 1 base from V and 0 bases from J, with 5 bases between. Germline values: CDR1 SGHDT, CDR2 YYEEEE. Here the CDR3 DNA reads TGTGCCAGCAGCTTGACATCTAGCAATCAGCCCCAGCATTTT. Protein sequence: CASSLTSSNQPQHF.

The V call is TRBV19, the J call TRBJ2-5; weak D call: TRBD2 (5 bases). V was shortened by 1 base and J by 4 bases, with 7 bases between the two germline ends. CDR1 is LNHDA, CDR2 SQIVND, per germline (reference sequence). The CDR3 contains 13 residues. The CDR3 loop is CASSIAGRETQYF. The CDR3 bases are TGTGCCAGTAGTATAGCGGGAAGAGAGACCCAGTACTTC.